This TCR beta chain was captured by sequencing in a study of neurological immune-mediated disorders. Whole-study results and caveats: Subjects shared no identical expanded-clone CDR3 amino acid sequences, suggesting private TCR-beta repertoires in all groups. Patients with HTLV-1-associated myelopathy showed the most TCR clonal expansion. Those with multiple sclerosis showed the least, falling below healthy controls.

As to time point: longitudinal time-point 1 (baseline). 2 million PBMCs stored at -80 C were the source of the unsorted libraries. The cDNA was generated through 5'RACE incorporating 10-nucleotide random UMIs. Via MiXCR, TCRdb re-called the 5' RACE reads, giving one row per CDR3 protein. The sample lists some 77,000 distinct CDR3 sequences, roughly 15% seen once, with about 4.5% in the top ten. J lost 7 bases, V lost 3 bases, and 6 bases had no gene match. The CDR3 consists of 12 residues. Germline CDR1 is DFQATT and CDR2 is SNEGSKA (reference sequence). There are many counts of this clonotype. The antigen is undetermined.

This clonotype originated in a female donor with HTLV-1-associated myelopathy (HAM/TSP). The rearrangement links TRBV20-1 to TRBJ2-7; 7 nucleotides line up with TRBD1. The sequencing input was PBMCs. The CDR3 here is CSASNRGGEQYF. The CDR3 DNA sequence: TGCAGTGCTAGCAACAGGGGTGGTGAGCAGTACTTC.